Listed here are 23 T cell receptor beta chains from one sample, sequenced in a study of shared clonotypes between healthy human individuals. Only in-frame clones appear in the TCRdb table, and some are missing; sequencing was by immunoSEQ multiplex PCR. Of 1.5 million to 1.9 million clones listed, around 98% are singletons. Sequencing was carried out using naive CD4+ T cells sorted from blood. Regarding subset: CD45RA+ positively selected. All receptors derive from a man aged 30-40 years in good health.

The V call is TRBV5-1, the J call TRBJ2-5; 8 bases map to TRBD2. From germline, CDR1 is SGHRS and CDR2 YFSETQ. Trimming removed 2 bases from V and 1 base from J; junction bases left unmatched: 7. The CDR3 runs to 16 residues. The CDR3 DNA is TGCGCCAGCAGCTTCCTTTTTAGCGGGGCCCAAGAGACCCAGTACTTC. This encodes CASSFLFSGAQETQYF.

J is TRBJ2-5 and V is TRBV27, with 13 bases fitting TRBD2. CDR3 size: 17 residues. Trimming took 5 bases from V and 0 from J; bases not matched to a gene: 6. CDR1 is MNHEY and CDR2 is SMNVEV in the germline V gene (reference sequence). The CDR3, as DNA: TGTGCCAGCAGTCCCCTTGGGACTAGCGGGAACCAAGAGACCCAGTACTTC. Its protein product is CASSPLGTSGNQETQYF.

J is TRBJ1-2 and V is TRBV6-1; TRBD1 aligns across 7 bases. With 4 bases clipped from V and 0 bases from J, the junction kept 2 bases outside the gene matches. From germline, CDR1 is MNHNS and CDR2 SASEGT. The CDR3 covers 14 residues. As DNA, the CDR3 is TGTGCCAGCAGTGTACAGGGGTCTAACTATGGCTACACCTTC. This codes for CASSVQGSNYGYTF.

The V and J genes are TRBV2 and TRBJ1-2; weak D call: TRBD1 (6 bases). This CDR3 has 13 residues. Germline V gene sequence: CDR1 SNHLY, CDR2 FYNNEI. V gave up 6 bases and J gave up 2 bases, with 10 bases separating them. In DNA form, the CDR3 reads TGTGCCAGCAGACAGGGCGGAAACTATGGCTACACCTTC. Protein sequence: CASRQGGNYGYTF.

The chain is built from TRBV5-6 and TRBJ2-6, with D possibly matching TRBD1 (5 bases). V was clipped by 4 bases and J by 1 base, with 18 bases between them. Germline V CDR1 and CDR2: SGHDT, YYEEEE. This CDR3 contains 18 residues. Written as DNA, the CDR3 is TGTGCCAGCAGCCCTACCTTCGACAGTCGATCTGGGGCCAACGTCCTGACTTTC. It codes for CASSPTFDSRSGANVLTF.

The J gene is TRBJ2-7, the V gene TRBV7-3; the match to TRBD2 covers 11 bases. Germline V gene data show CDR1 as SGHTA and CDR2 as FQGTGA. V lost 5 bases, J lost 0 bases, and 9 bases stayed unmatched. The CDR3 totals 17 residues. The CDR3, as DNA: TGTGCCAGCAGCGCAGGACTAGCGGGCCCTCTCTCCTACGAGCAGTACTTC. Its translation: CASSAGLAGPLSYEQYF.

The V and J genes are TRBV6-6 and TRBJ2-2; 7 nucleotides agree with TRBD2. Losses at the gene ends were 8 bases for V and 7 bases for J; bases not matched to a gene: 1. CDR1 is MNHNY and CDR2 is SVGAGI in the germline V gene (reference sequence). CDR3 size: 11 residues. The CDR3 is CASRGVGELFF. The CDR3 bases are TGTGCCAGCCGGGGGGTCGGGGAGCTGTTTTTT.

This rearrangement joins TRBV5-1 to TRBJ2-7; 10 bases map to TRBD1. Germline CDR1 and CDR2: SGHRS and YFSETQ. The CDR3 contains 16 residues. V lost 4 bases to trimming and J lost 0 bases; unmatched junction nucleotides: 7. CDR3 in amino acids: CASSRQGAQFSYEQYF. CDR3 in DNA: TGCGCCAGCAGCAGACAGGGGGCGCAATTCTCCTACGAGCAGTACTTC.

As concerns this clone: The sample has other DNA sequences that encode this CDR3 too. Here the CDR3 reads CASSIGGSSTDTQYF. Here the CDR3 DNA reads TGTGCCAGTAGTATTGGCGGGTCTAGCACAGATACGCAGTATTTT. The chain carries TRBV19 and TRBJ2-3; tentative D call: TRBD2 (5 bases). CDR1 LNHDA and CDR2 SQIVND come from the germline V gene (reference sequence). This CDR3 region has 15 residues. V was shortened by 3 bases and J by 0 bases, with 10 bases between the two germline ends.

Remarks on this clone: Distinct nucleotide sequences in the sample also encode this CDR3. The chain joins TRBV14 to TRBJ2-2; the match to TRBD2 covers 8 bases. The germline V gene has CDR1 SGHDN and CDR2 FVKESK. With V trimmed by 0 bases and J by 3 bases, 6 bases remained unmatched. This CDR3 comprises 17 residues. CDR3: CASSQDLTSGYTGELFF. The DNA for the CDR3 is TGTGCCAGCAGCCAAGATTTAACTAGCGGATACACCGGGGAGCTGTTTTTT.

V gene TRBV7-6 combines with J gene TRBJ2-7; 9 nucleotides align to TRBD2. Germline V gives CDR1 SGHVS, CDR2 FNYEAQ. The CDR3 is 15 residues long. Germline trimming cut 4 bases from V and 3 bases from J; bases unmatched to any gene: 7. The CDR3, as DNA: TGTGCCAGCAGCTCCCCGGGACTAGCAGTCTACGAGCAGTACTTC. Translated, it gives CASSSPGLAVYEQYF.

The genes are TRBV9 and TRBJ2-7; maybe TRBD1 (6 bases). The germline V gene encodes CDR1 SGDLS and CDR2 YYNGEE. The CDR3 runs 13 residues. V lost 3 bases and J lost 7, with 14 bases in between. The CDR3 sequence: CASSALTGREQYF. DNA for the CDR3: TGTGCCAGCAGCGCATTAACAGGGCGGGAGCAGTACTTC. The complete variable domain, with remaining parts taken from reference TRBV9 and TRBJ2-7, reads DSGVTQTPKHLITATGQRVTLRCSPRSGDLSVYWYQQSLDQGLQFLIQYYNGEERAKGNILERFSAQQFPDLHSELNLSSLELGDSALYFCASSALTGREQYFGPGTRLTVT.

This sequence joins TRBV2 and TRBJ2-2; TRBD2 agrees at 11 bases. V shed 6 bases and J 4 bases; nucleotides not matched to a gene: 4. Germline-derived CDR1 and CDR2 are SNHLY and FYNNEI. The CDR3 runs 15 residues. In nucleotides, the CDR3 is TGTGCCAGCAGGCAGGGACTAGCGGTCACCGGGGAGCTGTTTTTT. Translation gives CASRQGLAVTGELFF.

The V and J genes are TRBV28 and TRBJ2-7, with D unclear. With 5 bases removed from V and 0 bases from J, the gap between germline ends came to 14 bases. The CDR3 extends over 15 amino acids. The germline V gene encodes CDR1 MDHEN and CDR2 SYDVKM. The CDR3 region has the DNA TGTGCCAGCAGTCCTATCTTGGTACTCTCCTACGAGCAGTACTTC. Its protein product is CASSPILVLSYEQYF.

The CDR3 nucleotides are TGCGCCAGCAGCTTAGTGGGCCAAGGGGCCAACGTCCTGACTTTC. Translated: CASSLVGQGANVLTF. The gene calls are TRBV5-1 and TRBJ2-6; D not resolved. The CDR3 has 15 residues. Trimming removed 2 bases from V and 4 bases from J, with 10 bases in between. CDR1 and CDR2 from the germline V gene are SGHRS and YFSETQ.

V and J are TRBV4-1 and TRBJ2-3, with a tentative D call TRBD1 (5 bases). The CDR3 is made up of 16 amino acids. Trimming shortened V by 1 base and J by 0 bases, and 11 bases separated the two germline ends. Germline assignment: CDR1 MGHRA and CDR2 YSYEKL. Here the CDR3 reads CASSQVQATSTDTQYF. CDR3 nucleotide sequence: TGCGCCAGCAGCCAAGTACAGGCGACTAGCACAGATACGCAGTATTTT.

The gene calls are TRBV7-3 and TRBJ2-1, with D perhaps TRBD1 (6 bases). From germline, CDR1 is SGHTA and CDR2 FQGTGA. The CDR3 is 15 residues long. V lost 4 bases and J 1 base, leaving 11 bases between the germline ends. CDR3 coding DNA: TGTGCCAGCAGCTCTACAGGGCTTTCCTACAATGAGCAGTTCTTC. The encoded protein is CASSSTGLSYNEQFF.

V usage is TRBV2 and J usage is TRBJ2-3; D is ambiguous. The germline CDR1 and CDR2 sequences are SNHLY and FYNNEI. V lost 6 bases to trimming and J lost 2 bases, with 9 bases between them. The CDR3 covers 13 residues. The CDR3 is CASSVYLTDTQYF. In DNA, the CDR3 is TGTGCCAGCAGCGTCTACCTCACAGATACGCAGTATTTT. The full variable domain, its missing parts supplied by reference TRBV2 and TRBJ2-3, is EPEVTQTPSHQVTQMGQEVILRCVPISNHLYFYWYRQILGQKVEFLVSFYNNEISEKSEIFDDQFSVERPDGSNFTLKIRSTKLEDSAMYFCASSVYLTDTQYFGPGTRLTVL.

The V and J genes are TRBV5-4 and TRBJ2-7; the match to TRBD1 covers 12 bases. The V and J ends lost 4 bases and 4 bases, in that order; junction bases with no gene match: 6. The CDR3 is 15 amino acids. Germline-derived CDR1 and CDR2 are SGHNT and YYREEE (reference sequence). CDR3 bases: TGTGCCAGCAGCAGCGGGACAGGGGGCAAGTACGAGCAGTACTTC. It translates to CASSSGTGGKYEQYF.

The rearrangement links TRBV6-1 to TRBJ2-5; D possibly corresponds to TRBD1 (8 bases). The germline V gene has CDR1 MNHNS and CDR2 SASEGT. V shed 4 bases and J shed 5 bases, with 14 bases lying between them. This CDR3 region has 14 residues. The CDR3 sequence: CASSGYRGGETQYF. The CDR3 region has the DNA TGTGCCAGCAGTGGATACAGGGGGGGGGAGACCCAGTACTTC.

The chain links TRBV10-3 to TRBJ1-2; possibly TRBD1 for D (6 bases). The CDR3 has 15 residues. CDR1 ENHRY and CDR2 SYGVKD come from the germline V gene. V lost 3 bases, J lost 6 bases, and 17 bases lay in between. CDR3 residues: CAISDPGHLIHGYTF. The CDR3 DNA sequence: TGTGCCATCAGTGATCCGGGACACTTGATTCATGGCTACACCTTC.

The J gene is TRBJ2-2, the V gene TRBV7-3; the D is unclear. The V gene lost 2 bases and the J gene lost 4 bases, with 8 bases spanning the gap. The CDR3 consists of 14 residues. The germline CDR1 and CDR2 sequences are SGHTA and FQGTGA. The CDR3 spells CASSLDLITGELFF. The CDR3 region has the DNA TGTGCCAGCAGCTTAGACCTGATCACCGGGGAGCTGTTTTTT. The entire variable domain, with the rest obtained from reference TRBV7-3 and TRBJ2-2, is as follows: GAGVSQTPSNKVTEKGKYVELRCDPISGHTALYWYRQSLGQGPEFLIYFQGTGAADDSGLPNDRFFAVRPEGSVSTLKIQRTERGDSAVYLCASSLDLITGELFFGEGSRLTVL.

The chain carries TRBV11-2 and TRBJ1-2; 8 nucleotides align to TRBD1. This CDR3 contains 14 residues. Trimming at V came to 1 base and at J to 6 bases, leaving 4 bases not matched to a gene. Germline values: CDR1 SGHAT, CDR2 FQNNGV. The CDR3 sequence is CASSLGQGANGYTF. The CDR3 DNA reads as TGTGCCAGCAGCTTAGGGCAGGGGGCGAATGGCTACACCTTC.